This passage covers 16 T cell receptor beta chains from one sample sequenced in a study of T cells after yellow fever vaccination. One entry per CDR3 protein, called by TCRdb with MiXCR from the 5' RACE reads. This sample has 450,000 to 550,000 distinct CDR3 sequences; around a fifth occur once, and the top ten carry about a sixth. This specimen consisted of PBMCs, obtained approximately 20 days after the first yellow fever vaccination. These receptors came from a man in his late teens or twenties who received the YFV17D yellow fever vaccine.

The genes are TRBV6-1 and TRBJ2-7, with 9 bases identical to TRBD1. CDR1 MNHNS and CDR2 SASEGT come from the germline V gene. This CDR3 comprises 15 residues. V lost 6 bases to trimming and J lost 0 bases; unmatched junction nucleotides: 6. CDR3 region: CASSFGTGSSYEQYV. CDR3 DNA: TGTGCCAGCAGCTTCGGGACAGGGAGCTCCTACGAGCAGTACGTC.

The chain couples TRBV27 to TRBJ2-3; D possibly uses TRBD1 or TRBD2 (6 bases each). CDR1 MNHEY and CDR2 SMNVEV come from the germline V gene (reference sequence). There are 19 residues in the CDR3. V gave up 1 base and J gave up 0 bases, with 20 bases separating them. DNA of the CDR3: TGTGCCAGCAGTTTATTTCCGGGATGGGGGGCGTCTAGCACAGATACGCAGTATTTT. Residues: CASSLFPGWGASSTDTQYF.

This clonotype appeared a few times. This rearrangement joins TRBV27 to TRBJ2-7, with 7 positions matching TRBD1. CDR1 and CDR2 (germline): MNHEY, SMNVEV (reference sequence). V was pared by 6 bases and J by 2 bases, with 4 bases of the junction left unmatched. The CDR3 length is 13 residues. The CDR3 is CASSPTGAYEQYV. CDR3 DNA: TGTGCCAGCAGCCCTACAGGGGCCTACGAGCAGTACGTC.

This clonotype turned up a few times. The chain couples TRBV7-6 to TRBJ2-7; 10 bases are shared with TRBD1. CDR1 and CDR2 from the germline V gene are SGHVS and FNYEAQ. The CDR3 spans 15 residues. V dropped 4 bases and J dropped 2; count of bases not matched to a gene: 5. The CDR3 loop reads CASSSGQGVAYEQYF. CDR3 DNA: TGTGCCAGCAGCTCCGGACAGGGGGTCGCCTACGAGCAGTACTTC.

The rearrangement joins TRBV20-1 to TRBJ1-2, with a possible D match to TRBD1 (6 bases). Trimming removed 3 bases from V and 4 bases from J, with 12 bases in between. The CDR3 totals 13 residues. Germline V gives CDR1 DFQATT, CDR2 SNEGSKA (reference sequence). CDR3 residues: CSASLGHTYGYTF. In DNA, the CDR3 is TGCAGTGCTAGTTTGGGACACACCTATGGCTACACCTTC.

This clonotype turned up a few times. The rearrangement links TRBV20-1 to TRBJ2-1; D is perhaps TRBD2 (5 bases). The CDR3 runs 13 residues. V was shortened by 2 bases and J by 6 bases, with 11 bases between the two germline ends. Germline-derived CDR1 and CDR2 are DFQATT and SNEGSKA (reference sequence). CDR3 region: CSARRPAANEQFF. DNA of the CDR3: TGCAGTGCTAGACGACCAGCGGCCAATGAGCAGTTCTTC.

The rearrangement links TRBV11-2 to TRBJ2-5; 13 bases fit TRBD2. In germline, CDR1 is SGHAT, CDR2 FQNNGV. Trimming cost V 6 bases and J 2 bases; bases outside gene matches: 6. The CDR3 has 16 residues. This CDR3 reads CASSLLAGGRQETQYF. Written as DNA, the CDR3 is TGTGCCAGCAGTTTACTAGCGGGGGGGCGGCAAGAGACCCAGTACTTC.

The CDR3 protein is CASRKTSGGFGAYEQYV. The CDR3 nucleotides read TGTGCCAGCAGGAAGACTAGCGGGGGGTTCGGAGCCTACGAGCAGTACGTC. V and J are TRBV2 and TRBJ2-7; TRBD2 matches 13 bases. Looked up from germline, CDR1 is SNHLY and CDR2 is FYNNEI. The CDR3 is 17 residues long. Trimming removed 6 bases from V and 2 bases from J; junction bases left unmatched: 10.

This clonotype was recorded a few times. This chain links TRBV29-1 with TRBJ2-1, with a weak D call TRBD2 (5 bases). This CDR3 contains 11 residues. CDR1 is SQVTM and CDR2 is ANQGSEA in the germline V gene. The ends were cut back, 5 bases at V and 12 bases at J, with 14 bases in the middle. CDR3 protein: CSVPDRRGQFF. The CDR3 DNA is TGCAGCGTTCCGGACCGTCGGGGGCAGTTCTTC.

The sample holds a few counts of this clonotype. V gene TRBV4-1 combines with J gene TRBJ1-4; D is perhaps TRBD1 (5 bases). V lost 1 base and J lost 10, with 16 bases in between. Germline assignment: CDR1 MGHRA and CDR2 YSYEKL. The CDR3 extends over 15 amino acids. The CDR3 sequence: CASSQAGLGGGKLFF. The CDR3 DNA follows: TGCGCCAGCAGCCAAGCCGGTCTTGGCGGGGGAAAACTGTTTTTT.

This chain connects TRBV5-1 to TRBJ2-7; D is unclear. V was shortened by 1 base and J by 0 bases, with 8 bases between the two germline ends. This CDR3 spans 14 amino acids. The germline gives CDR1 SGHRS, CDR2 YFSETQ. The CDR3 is CASSLFVGSYEQYF. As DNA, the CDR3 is TGCGCCAGCAGCTTGTTTGTCGGCTCCTACGAGCAGTACTTC.

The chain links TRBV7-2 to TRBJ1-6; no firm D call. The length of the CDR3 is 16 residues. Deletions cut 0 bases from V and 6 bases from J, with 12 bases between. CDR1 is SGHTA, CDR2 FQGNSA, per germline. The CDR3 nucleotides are TGTGCCAGCAGCTTAGCTGGAGGAGGTTCTAATTCACCCCTCCACTTT. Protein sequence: CASSLAGGGSNSPLHF.

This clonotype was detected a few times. This CDR3 is CASSLWGAGTEAFF. DNA for the CDR3: TGTGCCAGCAGCTTATGGGGGGCCGGCACTGAAGCTTTCTTT. The V call is TRBV11-2, the J call TRBJ1-1; possible D gene TRBD1, 6 bases. This CDR3 contains 14 residues. The V gene's germline CDR1 is SGHAT and CDR2 FQNNGV. Trimming left V 2 bases short and J 4 bases short, with 11 bases between. The full variable domain, completed using reference TRBV11-2 and TRBJ1-1, is EAGVAQSPRYKIIEKRQSVAFWCNPISGHATLYWYQQILGQGPKLLIQFQNNGVVDDSQLPKDRFSAERLKGVDSTLKIQPAKLEDSAVYLCASSLWGAGTEAFFGQGTRLTVV.

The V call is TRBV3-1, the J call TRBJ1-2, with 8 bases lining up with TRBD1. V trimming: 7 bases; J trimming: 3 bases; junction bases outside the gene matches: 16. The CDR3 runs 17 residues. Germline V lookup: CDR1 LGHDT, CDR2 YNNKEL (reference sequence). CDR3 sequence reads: CASMGRAGGAGYYGYTF. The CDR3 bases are TGTGCCAGCATGGGACGTGCAGGGGGCGCGGGATACTATGGCTACACCTTC.

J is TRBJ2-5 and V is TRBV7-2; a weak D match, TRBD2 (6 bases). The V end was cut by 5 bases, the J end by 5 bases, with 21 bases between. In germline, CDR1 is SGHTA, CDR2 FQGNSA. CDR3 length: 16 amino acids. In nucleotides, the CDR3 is TGTGCCAGCAGCCTCTACTACCGGGACTTCGGGGAGACCCAGTACTTC. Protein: CASSLYYRDFGETQYF.

CDR3 amino acids: CASREPKGTGTNEQYF. CDR3 nucleotides: TGTGCCAGCAGAGAGCCGAAGGGGACAGGGACCAACGAGCAGTACTTC. The V call is TRBV12-3 or TRBV12-4, the J call TRBJ2-7; 9 bases are a match to TRBD1. This CDR3 is built from 16 residues. Germline trimming cut 6 bases from V and 5 bases from J; bases unmatched to any gene: 14.